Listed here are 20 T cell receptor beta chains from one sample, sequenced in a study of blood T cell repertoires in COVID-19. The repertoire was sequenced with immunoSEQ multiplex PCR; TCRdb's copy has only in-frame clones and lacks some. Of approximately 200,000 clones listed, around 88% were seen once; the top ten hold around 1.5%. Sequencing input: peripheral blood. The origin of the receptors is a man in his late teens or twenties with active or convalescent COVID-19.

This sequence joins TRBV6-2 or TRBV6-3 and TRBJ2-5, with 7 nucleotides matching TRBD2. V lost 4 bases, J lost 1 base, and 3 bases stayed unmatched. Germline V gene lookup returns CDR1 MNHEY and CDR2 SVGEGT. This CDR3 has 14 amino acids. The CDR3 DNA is TGTGCCAGCAGTTTCCCTAGCGGCCAAGAGACCCAGTACTTC. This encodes CASSFPSGQETQYF.

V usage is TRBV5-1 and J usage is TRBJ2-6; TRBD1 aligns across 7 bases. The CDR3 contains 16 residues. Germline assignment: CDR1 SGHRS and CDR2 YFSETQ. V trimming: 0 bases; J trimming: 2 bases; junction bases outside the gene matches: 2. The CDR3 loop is CASSLAGGTGANVLTF. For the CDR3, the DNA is TGCGCCAGCAGCTTGGCAGGGGGTACTGGGGCCAACGTCCTGACTTTC.

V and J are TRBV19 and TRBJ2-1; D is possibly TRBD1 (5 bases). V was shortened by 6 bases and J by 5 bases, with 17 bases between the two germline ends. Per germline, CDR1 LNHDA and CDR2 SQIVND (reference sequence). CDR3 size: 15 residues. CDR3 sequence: CASSLGQGNHNEQFF. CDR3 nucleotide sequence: TGTGCCAGTAGCCTGGGGCAGGGTAACCACAATGAGCAGTTCTTC.

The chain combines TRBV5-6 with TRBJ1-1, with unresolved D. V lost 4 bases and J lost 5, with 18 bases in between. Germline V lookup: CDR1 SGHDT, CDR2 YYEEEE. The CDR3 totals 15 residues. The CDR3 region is CASSAVGGLRTEAFF. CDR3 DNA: TGTGCCAGCAGCGCAGTGGGAGGGTTGCGGACTGAAGCTTTCTTT.

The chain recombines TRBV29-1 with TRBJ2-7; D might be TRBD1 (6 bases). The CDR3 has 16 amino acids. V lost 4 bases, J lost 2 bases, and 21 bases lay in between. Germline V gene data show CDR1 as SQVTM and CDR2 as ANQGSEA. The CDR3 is CSVVLNFRGFTYEQYF. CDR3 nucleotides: TGCAGCGTTGTCCTAAATTTTAGGGGGTTTACCTACGAGCAGTACTTC.

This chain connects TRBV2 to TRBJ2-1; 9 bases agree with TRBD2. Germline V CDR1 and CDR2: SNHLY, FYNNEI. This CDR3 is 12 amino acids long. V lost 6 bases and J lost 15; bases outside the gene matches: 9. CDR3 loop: CASSDSGRSTFF. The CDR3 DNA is TGTGCCAGCAGCGATAGCGGGAGAAGTACGTTCTTC.

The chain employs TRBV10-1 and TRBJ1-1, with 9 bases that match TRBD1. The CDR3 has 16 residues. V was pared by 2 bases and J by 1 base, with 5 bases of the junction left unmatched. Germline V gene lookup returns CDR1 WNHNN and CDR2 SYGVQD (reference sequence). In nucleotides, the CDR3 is TGCGCCAGCAGTGAGCACAGGGGGCTGGGGAACACTGAAGCTTTCTTT. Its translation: CASSEHRGLGNTEAFF.

The CDR3 DNA reads TGTGCCAGCCCGTCTCAGGAGGAGGTCAATTCACCCCTCCACTTT. Amino acids: CASPSQEEVNSPLHF. This chain joins TRBV6-4 and TRBJ1-6, with D unclear. CDR1 MRHNA and CDR2 SNTAGT come from the germline V gene. V lost 8 bases and J 7 bases, leaving 18 bases between the germline ends. The CDR3 consists of 15 residues.

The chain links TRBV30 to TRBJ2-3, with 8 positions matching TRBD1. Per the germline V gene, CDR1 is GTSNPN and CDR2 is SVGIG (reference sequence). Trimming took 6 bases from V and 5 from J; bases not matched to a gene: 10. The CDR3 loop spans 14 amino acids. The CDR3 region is CACRQGTRKDTQYF. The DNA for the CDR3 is TGTGCCTGTCGACAGGGGACCCGGAAAGATACGCAGTATTTT.

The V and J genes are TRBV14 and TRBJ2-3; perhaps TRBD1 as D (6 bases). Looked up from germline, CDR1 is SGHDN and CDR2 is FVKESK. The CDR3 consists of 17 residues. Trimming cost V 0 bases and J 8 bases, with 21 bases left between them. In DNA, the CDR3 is TGTGCCAGCAGCCAAGAGAGGGGATTTGGGGACAAGGGTACGCAGTATTTT. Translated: CASSQERGFGDKGTQYF. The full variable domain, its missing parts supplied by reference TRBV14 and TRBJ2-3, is EAGVTQFPSHSVIEKGQTVTLRCDPISGHDNLYWYRRVMGKEIKFLLHFVKESKQDESGMPNNRFLAERTGGTYSTLKVQPAELEDSGVYFCASSQERGFGDKGTQYFGPGTRLTVL.

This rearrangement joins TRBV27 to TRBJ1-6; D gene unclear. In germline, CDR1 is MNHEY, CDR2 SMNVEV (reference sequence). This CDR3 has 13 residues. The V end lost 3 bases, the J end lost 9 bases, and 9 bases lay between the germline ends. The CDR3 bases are TGTGCCAGCAGTTTCCGGGTTTCTTCACCCCTCCACTTT. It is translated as CASSFRVSSPLHF.

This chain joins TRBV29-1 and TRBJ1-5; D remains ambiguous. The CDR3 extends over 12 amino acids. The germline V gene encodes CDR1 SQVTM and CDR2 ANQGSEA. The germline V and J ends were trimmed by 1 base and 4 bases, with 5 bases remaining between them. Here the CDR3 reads CSVEAPNQPQHF. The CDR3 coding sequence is TGCAGCGTTGAAGCTCCGAATCAGCCCCAGCATTTT.

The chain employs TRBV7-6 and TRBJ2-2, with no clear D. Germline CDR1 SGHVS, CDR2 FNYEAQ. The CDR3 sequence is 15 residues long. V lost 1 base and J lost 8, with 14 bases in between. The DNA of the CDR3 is TGTGCCAGCAGCTTAGAGCGCCCGGTTTTAGGGGAGCTGTTTTTT. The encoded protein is CASSLERPVLGELFF.

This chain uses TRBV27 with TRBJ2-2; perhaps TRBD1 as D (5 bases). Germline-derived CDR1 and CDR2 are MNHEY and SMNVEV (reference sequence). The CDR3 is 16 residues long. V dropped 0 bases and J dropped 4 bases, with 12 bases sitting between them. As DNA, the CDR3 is TGTGCCAGCAGTTTATCGGGCCAGGGATTCACCGGGGAGCTGTTTTTT. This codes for CASSLSGQGFTGELFF.

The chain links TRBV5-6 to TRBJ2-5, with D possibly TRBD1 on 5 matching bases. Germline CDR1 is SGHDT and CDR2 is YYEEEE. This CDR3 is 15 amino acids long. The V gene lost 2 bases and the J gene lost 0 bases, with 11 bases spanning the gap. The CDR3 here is CASSFWQGYQETQYF. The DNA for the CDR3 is TGTGCCAGCAGCTTTTGGCAGGGATACCAAGAGACCCAGTACTTC.

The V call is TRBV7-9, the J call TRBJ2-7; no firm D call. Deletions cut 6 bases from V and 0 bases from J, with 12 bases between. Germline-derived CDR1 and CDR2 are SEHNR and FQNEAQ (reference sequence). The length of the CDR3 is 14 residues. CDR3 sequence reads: CASRNSEVSYEQYF. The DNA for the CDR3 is TGTGCCAGCAGGAACTCAGAGGTCTCCTACGAGCAGTACTTC. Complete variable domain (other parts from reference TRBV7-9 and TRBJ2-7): DTGVSQNPRHKITKRGQNVTFRCDPISEHNRLYWYRQTLGQGPEFLTYFQNEAQLEKSRLLSDRFSAERPKGSFSTLEIQRTEQGDSAMYLCASRNSEVSYEQYFGPGTRLTVT.

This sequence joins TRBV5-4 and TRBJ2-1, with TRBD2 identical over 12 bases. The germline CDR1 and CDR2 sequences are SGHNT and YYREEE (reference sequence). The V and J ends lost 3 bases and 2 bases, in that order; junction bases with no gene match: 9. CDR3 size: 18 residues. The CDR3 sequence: CASSSGLAGLGAYNEQFF. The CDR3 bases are TGTGCCAGCAGCTCCGGACTAGCGGGATTAGGCGCCTACAATGAGCAGTTCTTC.

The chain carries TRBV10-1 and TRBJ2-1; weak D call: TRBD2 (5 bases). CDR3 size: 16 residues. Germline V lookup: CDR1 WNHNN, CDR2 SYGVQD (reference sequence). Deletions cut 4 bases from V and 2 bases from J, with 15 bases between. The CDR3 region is CASSGGGAIAYNEQFF. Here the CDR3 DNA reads TGCGCCAGCAGTGGAGGAGGTGCTATCGCCTACAATGAGCAGTTCTTC.

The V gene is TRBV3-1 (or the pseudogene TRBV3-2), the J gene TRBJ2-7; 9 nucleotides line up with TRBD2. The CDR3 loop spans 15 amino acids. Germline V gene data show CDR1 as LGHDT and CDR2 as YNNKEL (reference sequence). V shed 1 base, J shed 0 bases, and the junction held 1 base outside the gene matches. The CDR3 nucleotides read TGTGCCAGCAGCCAAGGAGCGGGAGGCTCCTACGAGCAGTACTTC. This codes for CASSQGAGGSYEQYF.

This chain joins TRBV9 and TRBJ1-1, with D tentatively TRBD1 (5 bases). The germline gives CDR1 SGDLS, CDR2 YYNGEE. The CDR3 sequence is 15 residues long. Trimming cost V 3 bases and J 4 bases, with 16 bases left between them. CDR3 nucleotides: TGTGCCAGCAGCGGAGGGGAGGGATGGGGCACTGAAGCTTTCTTT. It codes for CASSGGEGWGTEAFF.